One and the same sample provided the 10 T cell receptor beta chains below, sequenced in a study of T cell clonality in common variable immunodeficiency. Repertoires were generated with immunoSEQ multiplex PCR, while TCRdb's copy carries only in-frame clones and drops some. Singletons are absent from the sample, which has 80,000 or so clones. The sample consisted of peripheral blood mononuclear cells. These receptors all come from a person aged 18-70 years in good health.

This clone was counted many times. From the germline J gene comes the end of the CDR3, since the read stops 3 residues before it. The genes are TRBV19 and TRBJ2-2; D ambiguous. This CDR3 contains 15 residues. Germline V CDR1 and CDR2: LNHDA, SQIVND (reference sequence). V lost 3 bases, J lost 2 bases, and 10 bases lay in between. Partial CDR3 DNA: TGTGCCAGTAGTATCCTTGGCACCAACACCGGGGAG. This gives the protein CASSILGTNTGE. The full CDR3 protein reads CASSILGTNTGELFF.

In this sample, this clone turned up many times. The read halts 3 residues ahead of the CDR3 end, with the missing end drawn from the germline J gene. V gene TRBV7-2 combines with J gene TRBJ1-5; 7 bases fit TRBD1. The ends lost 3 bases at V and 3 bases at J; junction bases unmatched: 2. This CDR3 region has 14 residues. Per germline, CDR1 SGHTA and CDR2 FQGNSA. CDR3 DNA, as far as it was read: TGTGCCAGCAGCTTTGACAGGGCCAATCAGCCC. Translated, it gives CASSFDRANQP. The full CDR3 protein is CASSFDRANQPQHF. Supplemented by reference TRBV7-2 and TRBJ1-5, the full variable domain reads GAGVSQSPSNKVTEKGKDVELRCDPISGHTALYWYRQSLGQGLEFLIYFQGNSAPDKSGLPSDRFSAERTGGSVSTLTIQRTQQEDSAVYLCASSFDRANQPQHFGDGTRLSIL.

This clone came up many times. The CDR3 bases that were read are TGTGCCAGCGGAGCGTCGCCTAGCTCCTACGAG. This encodes CASGASPSSYE. The full CDR3 reads CASGASPSSYEQYF. The rearrangement uses TRBV5-6 and TRBJ2-7; no clear D gene. The CDR3 end is not reached by the read, which stops 3 residues before it; the germline J gene fills it in. V was pared by 7 bases and J by 0 bases, with 14 bases between. Germline V lookup: CDR1 SGHDT, CDR2 YYEEEE. This CDR3 has 14 amino acids.

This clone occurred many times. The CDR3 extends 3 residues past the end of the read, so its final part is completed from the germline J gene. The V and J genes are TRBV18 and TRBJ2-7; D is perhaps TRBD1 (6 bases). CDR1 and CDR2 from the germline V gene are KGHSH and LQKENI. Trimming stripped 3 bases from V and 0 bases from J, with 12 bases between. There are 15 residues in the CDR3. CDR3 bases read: TGTGCCAGCTCACCCAAGACGACAGGCTCCTACGAG. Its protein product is CASSPKTTGSYE. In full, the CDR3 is CASSPKTTGSYEQYF.

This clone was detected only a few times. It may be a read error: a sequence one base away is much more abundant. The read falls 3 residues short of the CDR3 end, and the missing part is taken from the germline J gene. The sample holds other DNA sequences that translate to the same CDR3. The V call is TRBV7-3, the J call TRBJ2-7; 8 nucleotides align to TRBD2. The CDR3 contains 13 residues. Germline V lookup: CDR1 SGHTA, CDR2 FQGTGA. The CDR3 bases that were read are TGTTCCAGCAGCTCTGGACTAGCATACGAG. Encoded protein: CSSSSGLAYE. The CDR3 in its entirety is CSSSSGLAYEQYF.

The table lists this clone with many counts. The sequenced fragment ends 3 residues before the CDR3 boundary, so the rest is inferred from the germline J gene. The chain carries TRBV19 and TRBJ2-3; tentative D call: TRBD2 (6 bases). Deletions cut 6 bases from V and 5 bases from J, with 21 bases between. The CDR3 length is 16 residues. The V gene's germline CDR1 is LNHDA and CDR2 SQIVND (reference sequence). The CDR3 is CASSLGSGTSQDTQYF. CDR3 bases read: TGTGCCAGTAGCCTGGGATCCGGGACTTCACAAGATACG.

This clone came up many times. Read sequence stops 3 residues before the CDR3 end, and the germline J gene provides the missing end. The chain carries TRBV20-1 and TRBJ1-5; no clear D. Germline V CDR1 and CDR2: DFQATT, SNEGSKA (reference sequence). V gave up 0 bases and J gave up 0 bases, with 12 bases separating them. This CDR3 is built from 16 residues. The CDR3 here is CSARDPAGNSNQPQHF. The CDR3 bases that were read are TGCAGTGCTAGAGATCCGGCGGGGAATAGCAATCAGCCC.

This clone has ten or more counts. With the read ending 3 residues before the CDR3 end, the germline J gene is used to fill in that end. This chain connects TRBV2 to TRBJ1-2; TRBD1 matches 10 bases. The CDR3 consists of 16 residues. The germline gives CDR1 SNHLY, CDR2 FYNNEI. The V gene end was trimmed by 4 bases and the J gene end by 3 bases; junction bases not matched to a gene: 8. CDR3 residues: CASSGRTGGRDYGYTF. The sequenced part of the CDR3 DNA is TGTGCCAGCAGTGGGAGGACAGGGGGGCGGGACTATGGC.

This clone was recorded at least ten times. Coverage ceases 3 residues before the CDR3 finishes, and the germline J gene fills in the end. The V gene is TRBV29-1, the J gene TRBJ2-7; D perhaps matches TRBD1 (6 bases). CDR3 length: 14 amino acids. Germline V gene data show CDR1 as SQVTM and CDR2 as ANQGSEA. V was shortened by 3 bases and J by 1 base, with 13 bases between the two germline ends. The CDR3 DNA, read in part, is TGCAGCGTTGACGACGGGACAACTTCCTACGAG. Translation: CSVDDGTTSYE. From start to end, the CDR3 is CSVDDGTTSYEQYF.

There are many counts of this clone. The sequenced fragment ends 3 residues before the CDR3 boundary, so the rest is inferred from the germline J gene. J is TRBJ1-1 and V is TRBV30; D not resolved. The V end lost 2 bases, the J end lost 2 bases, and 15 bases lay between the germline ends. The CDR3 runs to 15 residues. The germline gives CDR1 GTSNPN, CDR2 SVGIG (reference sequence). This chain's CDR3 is CAWSPSHRYNTEAFF. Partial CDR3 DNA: TGTGCCTGGAGTCCCTCCCACAGATATAACACTGAA. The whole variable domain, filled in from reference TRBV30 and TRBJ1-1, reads SQTIHQWPATLVQPVGSPLSLECTVEGTSNPNLYWYRQAAGRGLQLLFYSVGIGQISSEVPQNLSASRPQDRQFILSSKKLLLSDSGFYLCAWSPSHRYNTEAFFGQGTRLTVV.